This T cell receptor beta chain originates from a study of tumor-infiltrating lymphocytes in primary liver carcinoma. Findings and caveats of the study: A small share of top clones, only about 7-25%, was found in all five tumor regions. Lesser overlap characterized tumor-adjacent and tumor-blood pairs relative to tumor region pairs.

Unsorted bulk tissue of about 18-34 mg yielded co-extracted RNA and DNA. Notes on this clonotype: Its target is unknown. This clone may be a read error of a much larger clone one base away.

Trimming shortened V by 3 bases and J by 2 bases, and 10 bases separated the two germline ends. Germline V gene sequence: CDR1 SQVTM, CDR2 ANQGSEA. The CDR3 spans 14 residues. TCR beta cDNA came from about 500 ng total RNA, primed with a constant-region primer. Sequencing libraries for TCR beta derived from three nested multiplex PCR rounds that used slightly modified ARM-PCR. The first two PCR rounds, nine to ten cycles each, used TRBV1-TRBV30 forward primers and a C-beta reverse primer. One entry per CDR3 protein, called by TCRdb with MiXCR from the multiplex PCR reads. This table holds approximately 110,000 distinct CDR3 sequences, less than 80% found once.

The chain recombines TRBV29-1 with TRBJ2-2; D remains unclear. The material sequenced was liver tumor tissue from sampling region 1. Stated subset: tumor region T1, superior pole. This clonotype was obtained from an older woman with primary liver carcinoma and hepatitis B virus infection. The CDR3 is CSVERHGNTGELFF. The CDR3 region has the DNA TGCAGCGTTGAGAGGCATGGAAACACCGGGGAGCTGTTTTTT.